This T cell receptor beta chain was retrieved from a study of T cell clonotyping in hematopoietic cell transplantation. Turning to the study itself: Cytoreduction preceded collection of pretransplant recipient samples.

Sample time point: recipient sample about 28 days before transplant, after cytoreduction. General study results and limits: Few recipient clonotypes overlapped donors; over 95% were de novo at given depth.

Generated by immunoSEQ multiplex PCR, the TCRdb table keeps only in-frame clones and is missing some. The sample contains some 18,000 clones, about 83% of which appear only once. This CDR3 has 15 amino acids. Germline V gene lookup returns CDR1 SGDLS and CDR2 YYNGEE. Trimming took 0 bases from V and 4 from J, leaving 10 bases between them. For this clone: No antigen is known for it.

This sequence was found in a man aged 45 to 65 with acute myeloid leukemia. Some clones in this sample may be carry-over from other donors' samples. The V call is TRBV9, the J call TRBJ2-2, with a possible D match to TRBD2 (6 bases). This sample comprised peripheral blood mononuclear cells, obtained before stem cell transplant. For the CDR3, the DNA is TGTGCCAGCAGCGTAGACGGGGGTGGCACCGGGGAGCTGTTTTTT. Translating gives CASSVDGGGTGELFF.